The 32 T cell receptor beta chains listed next were all sequenced from one sample in a study of control samples from healthy donors and cancer patients. Some clones are missing from TCRdb's copy, which holds only in-frame ones; the method was immunoSEQ multiplex PCR. The sample contains over 150,000 clones, approximately 91% of which appear only once. Sequenced material: blood. The receptors originated from a woman aged 35 to 49 in good health.

The chain links TRBV2 to TRBJ1-2; the D is unclear. The CDR3 has 12 residues. The V gene's germline CDR1 is SNHLY and CDR2 FYNNEI. V dropped 4 bases and J dropped 7 bases, with 10 bases sitting between them. The CDR3 coding sequence is TGTGCCAGCAGTGCCCCGTCGGTTGGCTACACCTTC. Residues: CASSAPSVGYTF.

This clone was observed once. This sequence joins TRBV5-1 and TRBJ2-7, with a tentative D call TRBD1 (6 bases). CDR3 length: 14 residues. Germline values: CDR1 SGHRS, CDR2 YFSETQ. Trimming took off 4 bases at V and 5 bases at J, with 16 bases between the two ends. The CDR3 protein is CASSETGRADEQYF. CDR3 nucleotides: TGCGCCAGCAGCGAGACAGGTAGAGCAGACGAGCAGTACTTC.

The rearrangement joins TRBV19 to TRBJ1-5, with a weak D call TRBD1 (6 bases). CDR1 is LNHDA, CDR2 SQIVND, per germline (reference sequence). The germline V and J ends were trimmed by 10 bases and 5 bases, with 18 bases remaining between them. CDR3 length equals 14 residues. This CDR3 reads CATSGTQYYQPQHF. The CDR3 DNA follows: TGTGCCACCTCCGGGACACAATACTATCAGCCCCAGCATTTT.

The V and J genes are TRBV3-1 (or the pseudogene TRBV3-2) and TRBJ1-3; D gene ambiguous. This CDR3 contains 16 residues. Trimming cost V 3 bases and J 1 base, with 13 bases left between them. Germline V gives CDR1 LGHDT, CDR2 YNNKEL (reference sequence). CDR3: CASSQAQGRSGNTIYF. The DNA of the CDR3 is TGTGCCAGCAGCCAGGCTCAAGGAAGGTCTGGAAACACCATATATTTT.

This clone was counted between two and nine times. J is TRBJ1-1 and V is TRBV28, with a possible D match to TRBD1 (5 bases). V was clipped by 5 bases and J by 2 bases, with 18 bases between them. Germline V gives CDR1 MDHEN, CDR2 SYDVKM. This CDR3 is built from 16 residues. The DNA for the CDR3 is TGTGCCAGCAGTCCTGCAGGGTTTTGGGGAAACACTGAAGCTTTCTTT. Translation gives CASSPAGFWGNTEAFF. Complete variable domain (other parts from reference TRBV28 and TRBJ1-1): DVKVTQSSRYLVKRTGEKVFLECVQDMDHENMFWYRQDPGLGLRLIYFSYDVKMKEKGDIPEGYSVSREKKERFSLILESASTNQTSMYLCASSPAGFWGNTEAFFGQGTRLTVV.

The rearrangement uses TRBV27 and TRBJ2-2, with D maybe TRBD2 (5 bases). Germline values: CDR1 MNHEY, CDR2 SMNVEV (reference sequence). The CDR3 covers 13 residues. The V end lost 3 bases, the J end lost 4 bases, and 6 bases lay between the germline ends. The CDR3 sequence is CASSLAGTGELFF. The CDR3 region has the DNA TGTGCCAGCAGTTTGGCGGGCACCGGGGAGCTGTTTTTT.

The chain links TRBV7-2 to TRBJ2-5, with 11 nucleotides matching TRBD1. Germline V lookup: CDR1 SGHTA, CDR2 FQGNSA. The CDR3 covers 17 residues. Trimming removed 1 base from V and 7 bases from J; junction bases left unmatched: 11. CDR3 in amino acids: CASSLGRTGGALGTQYF. The CDR3 nucleotides are TGTGCCAGCAGCTTAGGACGGACAGGGGGCGCATTGGGGACCCAGTACTTC.

J is TRBJ1-2 and V is TRBV3-1 (or the pseudogene TRBV3-2); 9 bases are a match to TRBD1. The CDR3 totals 16 residues. Germline lookup yields CDR1 LGHDT and CDR2 YNNKEL (reference sequence). The V and J ends lost 0 bases and 4 bases, in that order; junction bases with no gene match: 6. The CDR3, as DNA: TGTGCCAGCAGCCAAGATGAGGGACAGGGATCCTATGGCTACACCTTC. Its translation: CASSQDEGQGSYGYTF.

The chain joins TRBV5-1 to TRBJ2-7; 9 nucleotides agree with TRBD1. The CDR3 is 15 residues long. After removal of 5 bases from V and 4 bases from J, the junction contained 10 bases not matched to a gene. Germline CDR1 and CDR2: SGHRS and YFSETQ. CDR3 region: CASRQSGTGIYEQYF. The CDR3 DNA sequence: TGCGCCAGCAGACAGTCAGGGACAGGGATTTACGAGCAGTACTTC.

This clone was observed a single time. This rearrangement joins TRBV2 to TRBJ1-2; D unclear. The CDR3 extends over 12 amino acids. Germline values: CDR1 SNHLY, CDR2 FYNNEI. The V end was cut by 7 bases, the J end by 4 bases, with 10 bases between. The CDR3 DNA sequence: TGTGCCAGCATTGCCCAGCGCTATGGCTACACCTTC. Its translation is CASIAQRYGYTF.

The V call is TRBV11-2, the J call TRBJ1-6; TRBD1 agrees at 10 bases. The trim removed 6 bases at V and 10 bases at J, leaving 12 bases unmatched. The CDR3 consists of 16 residues. CDR1 and CDR2 from the germline V gene are SGHAT and FQNNGV. The CDR3 spells CASRSPRQGAYSPLHF. CDR3 sequence (DNA): TGTGCCAGCAGATCCCCCCGACAGGGGGCATACTCACCCCTCCACTTT.

The V and J genes are TRBV27 and TRBJ1-2; no reliable D call. The CDR3 has 14 amino acids. With 4 bases removed from V and 2 bases from J, the gap between germline ends came to 11 bases. The V gene's germline CDR1 is MNHEY and CDR2 SMNVEV (reference sequence). Here the CDR3 reads CASSSPERNYGYTF. DNA for the CDR3: TGTGCCAGCAGTTCCCCTGAGAGAAACTATGGCTACACCTTC.

The chain carries TRBV2 and TRBJ1-6; 8 bases line up with TRBD1. Germline V gives CDR1 SNHLY, CDR2 FYNNEI. The CDR3 is 17 amino acids. Trimming at V came to 9 bases and at J to 5 bases, leaving 15 bases not matched to a gene. The CDR3 sequence: CARALVSGQGHNSPLHF. The DNA for the CDR3 is TGTGCCAGGGCCCTGGTTTCCGGACAGGGTCATAATTCACCCCTCCACTTT.

The CDR3 region is CASSLGQPYGYTF. The CDR3 DNA reads as TGTGCCAGCAGTTTAGGACAGCCCTATGGCTACACCTTC. The gene calls are TRBV12-3 or TRBV12-4 and TRBJ1-2; D is possibly TRBD1 (5 bases). V gave up 1 base and J gave up 4 bases, with 7 bases separating them. This CDR3 is built from 13 residues.

The J gene is TRBJ1-2, the V gene TRBV6-1; D unclear. Germline V CDR1 and CDR2: MNHNS, SASEGT. The CDR3 is made up of 15 amino acids. V lost 3 bases and J 4 bases, leaving 15 bases between the germline ends. The CDR3 loop is CASSDPHIYPYGYTF. In DNA, the CDR3 is TGTGCCAGCAGTGACCCACATATATATCCCTATGGCTACACCTTC.

The gene calls are TRBV11-2 and TRBJ2-2; 9 bases are shared with TRBD2. The V gene end was trimmed by 1 base and the J gene end by 7 bases; junction bases not matched to a gene: 13. The CDR3 runs to 18 residues. CDR1 and CDR2 (germline): SGHAT, FQNNGV. Here the CDR3 reads CASSLGGLAGFAGGELFF. The CDR3 coding sequence is TGTGCCAGCAGCTTAGGAGGTCTAGCGGGGTTCGCTGGCGGGGAGCTGTTTTTT.

The V and J genes are TRBV9 and TRBJ1-6; unclear D gene. Looked up from germline, CDR1 is SGDLS and CDR2 is YYNGEE. The CDR3 runs to 13 residues. V was cut by 0 bases and J by 6 bases, with 4 bases left in between. Here the CDR3 reads CASSVGGNSPLHF. The CDR3 region has the DNA TGTGCCAGCAGCGTAGGGGGTAATTCACCCCTCCACTTT.

The rearrangement links TRBV19 to TRBJ1-2; D is uncertain. CDR3 size: 14 residues. Trimming took off 2 bases at V and 7 bases at J, with 14 bases between the two ends. Germline values: CDR1 LNHDA, CDR2 SQIVND (reference sequence). The CDR3 region has the DNA TGTGCCAGTAGTATAAAGGGAGGGATCGGTGGCTACACCTTC. As protein: CASSIKGGIGGYTF.

V and J are TRBV28 and TRBJ1-1; weak D call: TRBD1 (5 bases). In germline, CDR1 is MDHEN, CDR2 SYDVKM. The CDR3 contains 13 residues. The V end was cut by 6 bases, the J end by 4 bases, with 12 bases between. For the CDR3, the DNA is TGTGCCAGCAGCCCAGGGTTTCGCACTGAAGCTTTCTTT. The encoded protein is CASSPGFRTEAFF.

This chain connects TRBV5-5 to TRBJ1-5; no clear D gene. With 1 base removed from V and 6 bases from J, the gap between germline ends came to 11 bases. Germline CDR1 is SGHKS and CDR2 is YYEKEE (reference sequence). The length of the CDR3 is 14 residues. This chain's CDR3 is CASSLLTVGQPQHF. The CDR3 nucleotides read TGTGCCAGCAGCTTGCTCACAGTGGGTCAGCCCCAGCATTTT.

The V and J genes are TRBV29-1 and TRBJ1-2; 9 bases are shared with TRBD1. This CDR3 region has 13 residues. V was pared by 5 bases and J by 0 bases, with 1 base of the junction left unmatched. The germline gives CDR1 SQVTM, CDR2 ANQGSEA. As DNA, the CDR3 is TGCAGCGTTACAGGGGGCACTAACTATGGCTACACCTTC. Residues: CSVTGGTNYGYTF.

The V call is TRBV11-2, the J call TRBJ2-7; 9 positions agree with TRBD2. The CDR3 runs 15 residues. V lost 1 base and J lost 4; bases outside the gene matches: 5. Germline values: CDR1 SGHAT, CDR2 FQNNGV. The CDR3 loop reads CASSLGRRGGYEQYF. The CDR3 DNA follows: TGTGCCAGCAGCTTAGGGAGGCGGGGGGGATACGAGCAGTACTTC.

This clone was recorded once. The chain has TRBV3-1 (or the pseudogene TRBV3-2) and TRBJ2-7, with 9 bases identical to TRBD1. Germline CDR1 LGHDT, CDR2 YNNKEL (reference sequence). The V gene end was trimmed by 3 bases and the J gene end by 4 bases; junction bases not matched to a gene: 10. This CDR3 spans 16 amino acids. CDR3 sequence reads: CASSHHDRGETYEQYF. The CDR3 DNA reads TGTGCCAGCAGCCACCATGACAGGGGGGAAACATACGAGCAGTACTTC.

V and J are TRBV7-9 and TRBJ1-5; D gene uncertain. The length of the CDR3 is 12 residues. Trimming pared 4 bases from V and 3 bases from J, leaving 4 bases between. The germline V gene has CDR1 SEHNR and CDR2 FQNEAQ (reference sequence). CDR3 region: CASSYNNQPQHF. The CDR3 DNA reads TGTGCCAGCAGCTACAACAATCAGCCCCAGCATTTT.

This chain joins TRBV4-1 and TRBJ1-5; D is ambiguous. Germline lookup yields CDR1 MGHRA and CDR2 YSYEKL. The V end lost 0 bases, the J end lost 6 bases, and 15 bases lay between the germline ends. CDR3 length: 16 residues. The CDR3 sequence is CASSQDPPRRSQPQHF. In DNA form, the CDR3 reads TGCGCCAGCAGCCAAGACCCCCCCCGGAGGTCTCAGCCCCAGCATTTT.

CDR3 region: CASSHIGGGSEAFF. The CDR3 DNA is TGTGCCAGCAGCCATATCGGGGGCGGGTCTGAAGCTTTCTTT. The V call is TRBV7-3, the J call TRBJ1-1; D is perhaps TRBD1 (6 bases). Germline CDR1 is SGHTA and CDR2 is FQGTGA. This CDR3 comprises 14 residues. Trimming shortened V by 5 bases and J by 6 bases, and 16 bases separated the two germline ends.

The chain couples TRBV11-2 to TRBJ1-1, with a weak D call TRBD1 (5 bases). V lost 1 base to trimming and J lost 4 bases, with 10 bases between them. The CDR3 totals 14 residues. The germline gives CDR1 SGHAT, CDR2 FQNNGV. CDR3 coding DNA: TGTGCCAGCAGCTTAGTGGTTGGGGGCACTGAAGCTTTCTTT. It is translated as CASSLVVGGTEAFF.

This clone occurred a few times. The chain recombines TRBV5-5 with TRBJ1-2; TRBD1 aligns across 12 bases. Unmatched junction bases numbered 3, after V lost 4 bases and J lost 8 bases. CDR3 size: 13 residues. Germline lookup yields CDR1 SGHKS and CDR2 YYEKEE (reference sequence). Written as DNA, the CDR3 is TGTGCCAGCAGCCCCGGGACAGGGGGCGGCTACACCTTC. Its protein product is CASSPGTGGGYTF.

V and J are TRBV7-8 and TRBJ2-3; perhaps TRBD2 as D (6 bases). The V gene's germline CDR1 is SGHVS and CDR2 FQNEAQ. This CDR3 has 14 amino acids. The ends were cut back, 0 bases at V and 6 bases at J, with 10 bases in the middle. The CDR3 region is CASSLAGGGDTQYF. The CDR3 nucleotides read TGTGCCAGCAGCTTAGCGGGGGGAGGTGATACGCAGTATTTT.

The chain links TRBV6-5 to TRBJ1-1; D may be TRBD1 (5 bases). The CDR3 spans 15 residues. Trimming stripped 0 bases from V and 3 bases from J, with 11 bases between. Germline V gene lookup returns CDR1 MNHEY and CDR2 SVGAGI. CDR3 coding DNA: TGTGCCAGCAGTTACTCGAACCAGGGCGACACTGAAGCTTTCTTT. It specifies CASSYSNQGDTEAFF.

The chain employs TRBV11-2 and TRBJ2-7, with D unresolved. V was cut by 3 bases and J by 2 bases, with 11 bases left in between. This CDR3 contains 14 residues. The germline gives CDR1 SGHAT, CDR2 FQNNGV. CDR3 DNA: TGTGCCAGCAGCTTGGGCGACACTACCTACGAGCAGTACTTC. Residues: CASSLGDTTYEQYF.

The chain employs TRBV5-1 and TRBJ1-5; 8 nucleotides match TRBD1. The CDR3 sequence is 14 residues long. V lost 4 bases to trimming and J lost 7 bases; unmatched junction nucleotides: 7. Germline lookup yields CDR1 SGHRS and CDR2 YFSETQ. Here the CDR3 DNA reads TGCGCCAGCAGCGAGACAGGGGCGGGACAGCCCCAGCATTTT. Protein product: CASSETGAGQPQHF.